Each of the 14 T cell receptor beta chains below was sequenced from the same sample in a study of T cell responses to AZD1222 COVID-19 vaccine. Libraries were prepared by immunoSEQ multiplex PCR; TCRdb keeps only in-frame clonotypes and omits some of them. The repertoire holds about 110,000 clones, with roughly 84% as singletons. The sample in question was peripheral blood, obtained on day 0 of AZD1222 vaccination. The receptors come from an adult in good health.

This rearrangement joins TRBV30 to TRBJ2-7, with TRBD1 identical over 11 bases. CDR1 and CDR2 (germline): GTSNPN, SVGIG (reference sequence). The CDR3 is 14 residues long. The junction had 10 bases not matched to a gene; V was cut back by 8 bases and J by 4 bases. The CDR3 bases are TGTGCCGGGGACAGGGGGATAGGGGGATACGAGCAGTACTTC. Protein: CAGDRGIGGYEQYF.

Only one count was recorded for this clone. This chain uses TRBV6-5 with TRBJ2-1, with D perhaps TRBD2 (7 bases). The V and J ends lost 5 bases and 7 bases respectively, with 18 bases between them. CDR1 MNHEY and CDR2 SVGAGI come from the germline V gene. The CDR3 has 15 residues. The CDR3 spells CASSPGGGVVNEQFF. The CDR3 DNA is TGTGCCAGCAGTCCTGGGGGGGGCGTAGTAAATGAGCAGTTCTTC.

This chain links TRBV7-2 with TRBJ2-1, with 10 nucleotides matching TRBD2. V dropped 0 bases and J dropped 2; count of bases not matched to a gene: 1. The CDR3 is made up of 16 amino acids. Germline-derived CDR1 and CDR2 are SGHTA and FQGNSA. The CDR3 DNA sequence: TGTGCCAGCAGCTTAGCGGGGACTAGCGCCTACAATGAGCAGTTCTTC. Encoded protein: CASSLAGTSAYNEQFF.

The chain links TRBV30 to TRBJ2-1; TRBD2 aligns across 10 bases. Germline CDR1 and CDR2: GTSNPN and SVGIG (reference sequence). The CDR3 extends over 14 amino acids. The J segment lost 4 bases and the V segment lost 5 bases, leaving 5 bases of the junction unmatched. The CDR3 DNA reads TGTGCCTGGGCTAGCGGGAGCTATTACAATGAGCAGTTCTTC. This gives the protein CAWASGSYYNEQFF.

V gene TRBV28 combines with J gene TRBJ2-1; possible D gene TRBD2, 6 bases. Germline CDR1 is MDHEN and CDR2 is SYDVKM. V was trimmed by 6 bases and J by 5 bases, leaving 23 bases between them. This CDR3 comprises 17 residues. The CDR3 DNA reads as TGTGCCAGCAGGATATACCCGGGGCGGGGAAGTAACAATGAGCAGTTCTTC. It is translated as CASRIYPGRGSNNEQFF.

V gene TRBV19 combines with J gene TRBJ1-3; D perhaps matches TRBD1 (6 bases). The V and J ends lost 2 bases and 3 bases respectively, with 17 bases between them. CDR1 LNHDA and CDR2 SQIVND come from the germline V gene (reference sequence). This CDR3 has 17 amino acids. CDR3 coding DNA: TGTGCCAGTAGTATATGGGAGGGGGGCTACATTGGAAACACCATATATTTT. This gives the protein CASSIWEGGYIGNTIYF. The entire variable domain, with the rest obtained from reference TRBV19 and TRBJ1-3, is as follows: DGGITQSPKYLFRKEGQNVTLSCEQNLNHDAMYWYRQDPGQGLRLIYYSQIVNDFQKGDIAEGYSVSREKKESFPLTVTSAQKNPTAFYLCASSIWEGGYIGNTIYFGEGSWLTVV.

CDR3 nucleotides: TGTGCCAGCAGCTGGACAGTTACCGGGGAGCTGTTTTTT. It encodes CASSWTVTGELFF. This chain uses TRBV6-2 or TRBV6-3 with TRBJ2-2; tentatively, D is TRBD1 (6 bases). Trimming shortened V by 6 bases and J by 5 bases, and 10 bases separated the two germline ends. The CDR3 loop spans 13 amino acids. Germline V gene lookup returns CDR1 MNHEY and CDR2 SVGEGT.

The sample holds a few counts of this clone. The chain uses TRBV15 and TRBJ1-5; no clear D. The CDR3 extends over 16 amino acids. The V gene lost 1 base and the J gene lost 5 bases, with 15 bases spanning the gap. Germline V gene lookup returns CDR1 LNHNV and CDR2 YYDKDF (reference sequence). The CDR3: CATSRGGVGEDQPQHF. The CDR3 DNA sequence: TGTGCCACCAGCAGAGGGGGAGTTGGGGAAGATCAGCCCCAGCATTTT.

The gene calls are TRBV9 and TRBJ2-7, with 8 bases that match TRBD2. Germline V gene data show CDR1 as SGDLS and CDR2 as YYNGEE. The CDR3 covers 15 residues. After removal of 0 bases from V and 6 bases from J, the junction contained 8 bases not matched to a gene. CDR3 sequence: CASSVVTGGQSEQYF. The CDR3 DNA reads TGTGCCAGCAGCGTAGTGACGGGAGGGCAAAGCGAGCAGTACTTC. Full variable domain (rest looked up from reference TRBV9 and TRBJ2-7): DSGVTQTPKHLITATGQRVTLRCSPRSGDLSVYWYQQSLDQGLQFLIQYYNGEERAKGNILERFSAQQFPDLHSELNLSSLELGDSALYFCASSVVTGGQSEQYFGPGTRLTVT.

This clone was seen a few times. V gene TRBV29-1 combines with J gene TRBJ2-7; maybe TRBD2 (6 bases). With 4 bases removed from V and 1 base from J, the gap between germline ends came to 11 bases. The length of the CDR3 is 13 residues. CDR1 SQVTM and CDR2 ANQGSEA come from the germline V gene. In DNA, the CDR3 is TGCAGCGTTGTCGGAGGGGTGTCCTACGAGCAGTACTTC. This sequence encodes CSVVGGVSYEQYF.

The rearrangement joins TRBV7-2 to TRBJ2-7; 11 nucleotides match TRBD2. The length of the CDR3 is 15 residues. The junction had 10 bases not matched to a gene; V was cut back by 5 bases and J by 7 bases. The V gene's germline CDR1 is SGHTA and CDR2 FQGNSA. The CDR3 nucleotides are TGTGCCAGCAGCCTCCAGACTAGCGGGATTGGGGAGCAGTACTTC. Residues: CASSLQTSGIGEQYF.

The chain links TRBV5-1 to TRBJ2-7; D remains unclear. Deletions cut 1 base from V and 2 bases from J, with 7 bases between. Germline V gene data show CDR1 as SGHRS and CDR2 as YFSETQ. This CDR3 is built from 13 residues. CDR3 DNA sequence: TGCGCCAGCAGCTTGACCCGAGCCTACGAGCAGTACTTC. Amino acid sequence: CASSLTRAYEQYF.

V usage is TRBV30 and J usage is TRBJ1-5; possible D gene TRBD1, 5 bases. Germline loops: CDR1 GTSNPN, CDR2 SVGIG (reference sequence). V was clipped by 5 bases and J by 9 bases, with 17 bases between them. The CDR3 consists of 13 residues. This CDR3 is CAWSGTVSGPQHF. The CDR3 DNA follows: TGTGCCTGGTCCGGGACGGTCTCCGGGCCCCAGCATTTT.

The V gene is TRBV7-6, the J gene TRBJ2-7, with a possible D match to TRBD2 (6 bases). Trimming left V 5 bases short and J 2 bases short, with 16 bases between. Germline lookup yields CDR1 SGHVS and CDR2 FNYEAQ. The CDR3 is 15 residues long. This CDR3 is CASSTHLTGAYEQYF. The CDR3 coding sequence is TGTGCCAGCAGCACTCACCTGACGGGAGCCTACGAGCAGTACTTC.